These T cell receptor beta chains were read from a single sample in a study of cytomegalovirus exposure and HLA in healthy donors. Repertoires were generated with immunoSEQ multiplex PCR, while TCRdb's copy carries only in-frame clones and drops some. This table has more than 100,000 clones, approximately 87% appearing once. The material sequenced was PBMCs. Receptor source: a woman younger than 45 in good health and CMV-seronegative. CDR3s include the opening cysteine and the closing phenylalanine or tryptophan. Each record gives: CDR3 protein, clone size, D gene, J gene, V gene. A D gene is named only where the DNA matches it firmly. Only part of the rows carry a size: once, few, many, or a class if the clone is expanded.

cdr3_aa: CAWSSGGVYEQYF
clone_size: .
d_call: TRBD2
j_call: TRBJ2-7
v_call: TRBV30

cdr3_aa: CAWTGNPGGAFF
clone_size: .
d_call: .
j_call: TRBJ1-1
v_call: TRBV30

cdr3_aa: CSVTGWQSNTGELFF
clone_size: .
d_call: .
j_call: TRBJ2-2
v_call: TRBV29-1

cdr3_aa: CASSTPGLAVYEQYF
clone_size: .
d_call: TRBD2
j_call: TRBJ2-7
v_call: TRBV19

cdr3_aa: CSVQFQANTEAFF
clone_size: .
d_call: .
j_call: TRBJ1-1
v_call: TRBV29-1

cdr3_aa: CASTSSTKETQYF
clone_size: .
d_call: .
j_call: TRBJ2-5
v_call: TRBV5-4

cdr3_aa: CASRMGGASYEQYF
clone_size: .
d_call: .
j_call: TRBJ2-7
v_call: TRBV19

cdr3_aa: CASKLEQGVSEAFF
clone_size: .
d_call: TRBD1
j_call: TRBJ1-1
v_call: TRBV4-1

cdr3_aa: CASTTGRQPQHF
clone_size: .
d_call: TRBD1
j_call: TRBJ1-5
v_call: TRBV19

cdr3_aa: CAISRGGVAEKLFF
clone_size: .
d_call: .
j_call: TRBJ1-4
v_call: TRBV10-3

cdr3_aa: CAWGTGDRQFF
clone_size: once
d_call: .
j_call: TRBJ2-1
v_call: TRBV30

cdr3_aa: CASSPGQGNQPQHF
clone_size: few
d_call: TRBD1
j_call: TRBJ1-5
v_call: TRBV6-6

cdr3_aa: CASSLARTSNQPQHF
clone_size: .
d_call: .
j_call: TRBJ1-5
v_call: TRBV7-8

cdr3_aa: CASRRLAGPYEQYF
clone_size: .
d_call: TRBD2
j_call: TRBJ2-7
v_call: TRBV28

cdr3_aa: CASSQDWAGSYEQYF
clone_size: .
d_call: .
j_call: .
v_call: TRBV4-3

cdr3_aa: CASRQLVSSYNEQFF
clone_size: .
d_call: .
j_call: TRBJ2-1
v_call: TRBV6-6

cdr3_aa: CASAPLGQFDHYGYTF
clone_size: few
d_call: .
j_call: TRBJ1-2
v_call: TRBV2

cdr3_aa: CASSSYPGSYYEQYF
clone_size: .
d_call: .
j_call: TRBJ2-7
v_call: TRBV27

cdr3_aa: CASRRTGSPYEQYF
clone_size: .
d_call: TRBD1
j_call: TRBJ2-7
v_call: TRBV5-1

cdr3_aa: CASSPRIAGARSYEQYF
clone_size: .
d_call: TRBD2
j_call: TRBJ2-7
v_call: TRBV19

cdr3_aa: CASSGTGIPNNEQFF
clone_size: once
d_call: TRBD1
j_call: TRBJ2-1
v_call: TRBV19

cdr3_aa: CASSLGQGRYEQYF
clone_size: .
d_call: TRBD1
j_call: TRBJ2-7
v_call: TRBV2

cdr3_aa: CASSTGNWGGYTF
clone_size: .
d_call: .
j_call: TRBJ1-2
v_call: TRBV28

cdr3_aa: CASSQDWRGTYEQYF
clone_size: .
d_call: .
j_call: TRBJ2-7
v_call: TRBV4-3

cdr3_aa: CASSYRLASYNEQFF
clone_size: few
d_call: TRBD2
j_call: TRBJ2-1
v_call: TRBV6-5

cdr3_aa: CASSSSAYEQYF
clone_size: .
d_call: .
j_call: TRBJ2-7
v_call: TRBV4-1

cdr3_aa: CASSPRGRGSDEQFF
clone_size: .
d_call: TRBD1
j_call: TRBJ2-1
v_call: TRBV5-5

cdr3_aa: CASSPRTGAMGTDTQYF
clone_size: .
d_call: TRBD1
j_call: TRBJ2-3
v_call: TRBV14

cdr3_aa: CASTETGLGYGYTF
clone_size: .
d_call: TRBD1
j_call: TRBJ1-2
v_call: TRBV19

cdr3_aa: CASSHYLILAGGEETQYF
clone_size: .
d_call: TRBD2
j_call: TRBJ2-5
v_call: TRBV28

cdr3_aa: CAWSLNQYRVNYLSIPGELFF
clone_size: .
d_call: .
j_call: TRBJ2-2
v_call: TRBV30

cdr3_aa: CASSLYPDTQYF
clone_size: .
d_call: .
j_call: TRBJ2-3
v_call: TRBV5-6

cdr3_aa: CASSGLGESYEQYF
clone_size: .
d_call: .
j_call: TRBJ2-7
v_call: TRBV28

cdr3_aa: CASSLGFGRLDEQYF
clone_size: few
d_call: TRBD2
j_call: TRBJ2-7
v_call: TRBV5-5

cdr3_aa: CASSQDRWRSSYEQYF
clone_size: .
d_call: .
j_call: TRBJ2-7
v_call: TRBV4-3

cdr3_aa: CASSQADRGAYEQYF
clone_size: .
d_call: TRBD1
j_call: TRBJ2-7
v_call: TRBV4-3

cdr3_aa: CASSVWASGTYEQYF
clone_size: .
d_call: TRBD2
j_call: TRBJ2-7
v_call: TRBV9

cdr3_aa: CASTLPGLPQGYTF
clone_size: .
d_call: .
j_call: TRBJ1-2
v_call: TRBV28

cdr3_aa: CASSPQFFSGANVLTF
clone_size: .
d_call: .
j_call: TRBJ2-6
v_call: TRBV18

cdr3_aa: CASSSLRQSEAFF
clone_size: .
d_call: .
j_call: TRBJ1-1
v_call: TRBV7-8

cdr3_aa: CASSRLPGLADTQYF
clone_size: .
d_call: TRBD2
j_call: TRBJ2-3
v_call: TRBV7-2

cdr3_aa: CASRTGGDPNTEAFF
clone_size: .
d_call: .
j_call: TRBJ1-1
v_call: TRBV5-1

cdr3_aa: CSVAGTGGLYEQYF
clone_size: .
d_call: TRBD1
j_call: TRBJ2-7
v_call: TRBV29-1

cdr3_aa: CAWSVQSLGETQYF
clone_size: once
d_call: .
j_call: TRBJ2-5
v_call: TRBV30

cdr3_aa: CASSLTGNYGYTF
clone_size: .
d_call: TRBD1
j_call: TRBJ1-2
v_call: TRBV6-5

cdr3_aa: CASSHADRDFYGYTF
clone_size: .
d_call: TRBD1
j_call: TRBJ1-2
v_call: TRBV4-2

cdr3_aa: CASSSPDPPRIPYEQYF
clone_size: once
d_call: .
j_call: TRBJ2-7
v_call: TRBV7-7

cdr3_aa: CASSKRFGEQFF
clone_size: .
d_call: .
j_call: TRBJ2-1
v_call: TRBV28

cdr3_aa: CASSLGQGWYEQYF
clone_size: .
d_call: .
j_call: TRBJ2-7
v_call: TRBV7-2

cdr3_aa: CSSTAVEETQYF
clone_size: .
d_call: .
j_call: TRBJ2-5
v_call: TRBV7-9

cdr3_aa: CASSQSVERGAYYEQYF
clone_size: .
d_call: TRBD2
j_call: .
v_call: TRBV23-1

cdr3_aa: CASSATGGTGANVLTF
clone_size: .
d_call: TRBD1
j_call: TRBJ2-6
v_call: TRBV2

cdr3_aa: CASSMGAITDTQYF
clone_size: .
d_call: .
j_call: TRBJ2-3
v_call: TRBV7-3

cdr3_aa: CASRLARRLGAVIQETQYF
clone_size: .
d_call: .
j_call: TRBJ2-5
v_call: TRBV12-2